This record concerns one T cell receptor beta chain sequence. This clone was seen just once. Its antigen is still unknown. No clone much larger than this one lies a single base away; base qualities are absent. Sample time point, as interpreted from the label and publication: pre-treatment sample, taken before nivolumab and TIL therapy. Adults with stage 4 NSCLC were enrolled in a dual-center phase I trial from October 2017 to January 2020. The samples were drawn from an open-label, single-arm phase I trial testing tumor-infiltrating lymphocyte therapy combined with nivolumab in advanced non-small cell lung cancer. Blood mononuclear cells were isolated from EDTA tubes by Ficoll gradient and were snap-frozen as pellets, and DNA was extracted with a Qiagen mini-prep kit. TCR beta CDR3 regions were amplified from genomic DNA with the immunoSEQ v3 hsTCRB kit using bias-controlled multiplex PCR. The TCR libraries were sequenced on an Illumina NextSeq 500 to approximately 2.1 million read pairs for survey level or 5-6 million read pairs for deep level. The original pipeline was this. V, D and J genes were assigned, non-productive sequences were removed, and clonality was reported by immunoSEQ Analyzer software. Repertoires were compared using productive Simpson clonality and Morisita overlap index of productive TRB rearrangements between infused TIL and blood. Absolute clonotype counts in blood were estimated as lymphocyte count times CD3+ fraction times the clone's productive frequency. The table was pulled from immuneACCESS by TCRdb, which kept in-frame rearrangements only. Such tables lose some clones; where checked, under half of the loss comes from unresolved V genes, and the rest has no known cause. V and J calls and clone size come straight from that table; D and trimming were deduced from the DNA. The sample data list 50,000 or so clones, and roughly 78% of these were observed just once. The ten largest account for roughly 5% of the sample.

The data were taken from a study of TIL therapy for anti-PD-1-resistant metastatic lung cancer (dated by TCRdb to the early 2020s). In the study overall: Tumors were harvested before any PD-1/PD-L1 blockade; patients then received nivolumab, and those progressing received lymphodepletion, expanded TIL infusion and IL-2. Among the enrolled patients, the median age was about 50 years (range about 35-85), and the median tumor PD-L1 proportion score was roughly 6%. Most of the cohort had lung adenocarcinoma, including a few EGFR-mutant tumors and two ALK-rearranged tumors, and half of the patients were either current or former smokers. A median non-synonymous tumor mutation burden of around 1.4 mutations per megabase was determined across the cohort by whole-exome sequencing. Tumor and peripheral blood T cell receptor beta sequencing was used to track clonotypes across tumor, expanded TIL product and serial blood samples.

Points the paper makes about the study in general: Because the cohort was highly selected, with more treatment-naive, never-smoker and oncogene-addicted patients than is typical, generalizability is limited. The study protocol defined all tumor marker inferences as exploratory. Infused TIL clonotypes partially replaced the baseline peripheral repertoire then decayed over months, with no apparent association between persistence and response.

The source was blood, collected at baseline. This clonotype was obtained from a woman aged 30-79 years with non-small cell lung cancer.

The DNA sequence is given as TGTGCCAGCAGCTTAGGTCGGGGGAATGAAAAACTGTTTTTT. Translated, this is CASSLGRGNEKLFF. The sequence is built from TRBV11-2 and TRBJ1-4; a tentative D match to TRBD1 spans 5 bases. Taken from the germline V gene, the CDR1 and CDR2 loops are SGHAT and FQNNGV. Including cysteine and phenylalanine, the CDR3 has 14 amino acids. CDR3 DNA only is kept here, 42 bases in frame from base 1. V loses 1 base, J loses 5 bases, and the germline ends lie 8 bases apart.